The source of this T cell receptor (beta chain) is a study of breast tumors, draining lymph nodes, adjacent tissues. TCRdb processed the multiplex PCR reads anew with MiXCR; each CDR3 protein has one entry. The sample has fewer than 200,000 distinct CDR3 sequences, 30% to 35% seen once. The CDR3 length is 11 residues. V was trimmed by 10 bases and J by 5 bases, leaving 10 bases between them. The germline gives CDR1 LNHDA, CDR2 SQIVND (reference sequence). Axillary draining lymph nodes of breast cancer patients supplied the node samples. The sequenced sample was axillary lymph node tissue. The receptor was derived from a female donor with breast cancer. Some clones in this sample may be carry-over from other donors' samples. The rearrangement uses TRBV19 and TRBJ2-3, with D possibly being TRBD1 or TRBD2 (5 bases each). The CDR3 protein is CAKRGVDTQYF. DNA of the CDR3: TGTGCCAAGAGGGGAGTAGATACGCAGTATTTT.